In this sample, the clone carrying this T cell receptor beta chain turned up many times. Its antigen is undetermined. These data originate in a study of human T cells and chemical hapten exposure. Study-level findings and limits: More PT1 expanded TCRs went with higher patch test scores.

Time point meaning: pre-sensitization, week 0. Treatment of the sample: therapeutic diphenylcyclopropenone sensitization with weekly scalp DPC. TCRdb reanalysed the RACE reads using MiXCR and keeps one entry per CDR3 protein. Of approximately 260,000 distinct CDR3 sequences in the sample, 7% to 10% were seen once. The origin of this receptor is a woman in her forties with alopecia areata. Some clones in this sample may be carry-over from other donors' samples. The sequencing here drew on whole blood, taken in connection with sensitization to the hapten diphenylcyclopropenone (DPC).

CDR3 loop: CASRRVSTEAFF. CDR3 DNA: TGTGCCAGCAGGAGGGTCAGCACTGAAGCTTTCTTT. V usage is TRBV12-3 or TRBV12-4 and J usage is TRBJ1-1, with D uncertain. V dropped 6 bases and J dropped 4 bases, with 9 bases sitting between them. This CDR3 region has 12 residues.